This T cell receptor beta chain was found in a study of cytomegalovirus exposure and HLA in healthy donors. General observations from the study: Using a false discovery rate of 0.05, a later analysis showed that some 16,000 TCR beta sequences were associated with HLA alleles. There were some V segments, including TRBV6-2 and TRBV6-3, excluded as indistinguishable. Most subjects' HLA-A and HLA-B alleles were reportedly predicted from TCR beta sequences. V- and J-gene trimming of TCR beta was linked (in a later analysis) to a missense DCLRE1C variant.

PCR involved 60 Vbeta and 13 Jbeta primers. Sequencing was performed with immunoSEQ multiplex PCR; in TCRdb, only in-frame clones are kept and a portion is missing. The table records about 120,000 clones, about 81% of them present only once. A remark on this clone: Its specificity is not known.

Germline values: CDR1 SGDLS, CDR2 YYNGEE. V shed 3 bases, J shed 5 bases, and the junction held 7 bases outside the gene matches. CDR3 size: 15 residues. The sample comprised PBMCs. This TCR derives from a man between 40 and 49 years old in good health and CMV-seronegative. The rearrangement joins TRBV9 to TRBJ2-1; 8 positions match TRBD2. The CDR3 sequence: CASSDGLAVNNEQFF. CDR3 in DNA: TGTGCCAGCAGCGACGGACTAGCAGTGAACAATGAGCAGTTCTTC.